The 26 T cell receptor beta chains below all came from one sample that was sequenced in a study of Ad26.COV2.S vaccination and SARS-CoV-2 variants. TCRdb keeps only in-frame clones here, not all; method: immunoSEQ multiplex PCR. This table holds around 340,000 clones, 80% to 90% found once. Stated treatment: roughly 20 received Ad26.COV2.S at low or high dose, single or two shots; 5 received placebo; per-sample allocation not given. Specimens were obtained on day 63 following the first vaccine or placebo injection. This material consisted of peripheral blood, taken in a trial of Ad26.COV2.S vaccine versus placebo. These receptors all stem from a person between 18 and 65 years old who received the Ad26.COV2.S COVID-19 vaccine or a placebo.

V usage is TRBV19 and J usage is TRBJ2-6; D is unresolved. Trimming pared 9 bases from V and 2 bases from J, leaving 11 bases between. Germline V CDR1 and CDR2: LNHDA, SQIVND (reference sequence). CDR3 length: 14 amino acids. The CDR3 DNA follows: TGTGCCAGCTTCTCCCCGACTGGGGCCAACGTCCTGACTTTC. This sequence encodes CASFSPTGANVLTF. The full variable domain, in which reference TRBV19 and TRBJ2-6 provide the parts outside the CDR3, is DGGITQSPKYLFRKEGQNVTLSCEQNLNHDAMYWYRQDPGQGLRLIYYSQIVNDFQKGDIAEGYSVSREKKESFPLTVTSAQKNPTAFYLCASFSPTGANVLTFGAGSRLTVL.

The J gene is TRBJ2-7, the V gene TRBV19; 7 bases agree with TRBD1. The V segment lost 4 bases and the J segment 6 bases; nucleotides outside the gene matches: 12. CDR1 LNHDA and CDR2 SQIVND come from the germline V gene (reference sequence). CDR3 size: 15 residues. The CDR3 sequence: CASSTPRTGLAEQYF. In nucleotides, the CDR3 is TGTGCCAGTAGTACTCCAAGGACAGGATTGGCCGAGCAGTACTTC.

V is TRBV7-3 and J is TRBJ2-1, with 9 nucleotides matching TRBD2. The V segment lost 5 bases and the J segment 2 bases; nucleotides outside the gene matches: 7. CDR3 length: 16 residues. Germline V gene lookup returns CDR1 SGHTA and CDR2 FQGTGA. Here the CDR3 DNA reads TGTGCCAGCAGCGCTTTAGCGGGAGTCCCCTACAATGAGCAGTTCTTC. As protein: CASSALAGVPYNEQFF.

The rearrangement joins TRBV27 to TRBJ2-3; no definite D call. Germline-derived CDR1 and CDR2 are MNHEY and SMNVEV (reference sequence). V lost 6 bases, J lost 2 bases, and 15 bases lay in between. This CDR3 spans 15 amino acids. CDR3 sequence reads: CASSSQVRITDTQYF. The CDR3 bases are TGTGCCAGCAGCTCGCAGGTGCGGATCACAGATACGCAGTATTTT.

The chain has TRBV5-5 and TRBJ2-1; no definite D call. The CDR3 runs to 12 residues. V was clipped by 4 bases and J by 9 bases, with 11 bases between them. Germline V gene sequence: CDR1 SGHKS, CDR2 YYEKEE (reference sequence). The CDR3 protein is CASSPRRLEQFF. CDR3 sequence (DNA): TGTGCCAGCAGCCCTCGCCGACTTGAGCAGTTCTTC. The whole variable domain, filled in from reference TRBV5-5 and TRBJ2-1, reads DAGVTQSPTHLIKTRGQQVTLRCSPISGHKSVSWYQQVLGQGPQFIFQYYEKEERGRGNFPDRFSARQFPNYSSELNVNALLLGDSALYLCASSPRRLEQFFGPGTRLTVL.

The rearrangement uses TRBV30 and TRBJ2-1, with TRBD2 matching over 11 bases. Germline V gives CDR1 GTSNPN, CDR2 SVGIG (reference sequence). The CDR3 has 16 residues. The V segment lost 4 bases and the J segment 6 bases; nucleotides outside the gene matches: 11. The CDR3 DNA is TGTGCCTGGACTAACCCGGGACTAGCGGAGATCAATGAGCAGTTCTTC. It specifies CAWTNPGLAEINEQFF. The full variable domain, with the rest looked up from reference TRBV30 and TRBJ2-1, is SQTIHQWPATLVQPVGSPLSLECTVEGTSNPNLYWYRQAAGRGLQLLFYSVGIGQISSEVPQNLSASRPQDRQFILSSKKLLLSDSGFYLCAWTNPGLAEINEQFFGPGTRLTVL.

CDR3 nucleotides: TGTGCCAGCACTCAGACTCCGGGACTAGCGGGAGGGCACACCGGGGAGCTGTTTTTT. Translated, it gives CASTQTPGLAGGHTGELFF. The V gene is TRBV2, the J gene TRBJ2-2; 16 bases map to TRBD2. Germline assignment: CDR1 SNHLY and CDR2 FYNNEI. Trimming removed 7 bases from V and 3 bases from J; junction bases left unmatched: 11. This CDR3 comprises 19 residues.

J is TRBJ2-7 and V is TRBV7-9; 10 bases are a match to TRBD1. Germline values: CDR1 SEHNR, CDR2 FQNEAQ (reference sequence). This CDR3 contains 14 residues. V dropped 1 base and J dropped 5; count of bases not matched to a gene: 2. This CDR3 is CASSLVGQGNEQYF. The CDR3 DNA reads as TGTGCCAGCAGCTTAGTGGGACAGGGGAACGAGCAGTACTTC.

V usage is TRBV7-3 and J usage is TRBJ1-1; D possibly corresponds to TRBD1 (6 bases). Deletions cut 2 bases from V and 4 bases from J, with 8 bases between. The CDR3 totals 13 residues. CDR1 is SGHTA, CDR2 FQGTGA, per germline. This chain's CDR3 is CASSLGGPTEAFF. The CDR3 DNA reads TGTGCCAGCAGCTTAGGGGGGCCCACTGAAGCTTTCTTT.

This rearrangement joins TRBV19 to TRBJ1-3; D unresolved. The CDR3 runs 14 residues. In germline, CDR1 is LNHDA, CDR2 SQIVND (reference sequence). Between the trimmed V and J ends, which lost 4 bases and 0 bases, there was a span of 7 bases. CDR3 sequence (DNA): TGTGCCAGTAGTAGTCAACTCTCTGGAAACACCATATATTTT. It is translated as CASSSQLSGNTIYF.

The rearrangement joins TRBV11-2 to TRBJ1-6; D gene unclear. Germline values: CDR1 SGHAT, CDR2 FQNNGV. The V end lost 5 bases, the J end lost 13 bases, and 21 bases lay between the germline ends. The CDR3 has 15 residues. This CDR3 reads CASSRIPSVESPLHF. The CDR3, as DNA: TGTGCCAGCAGCCGAATCCCCTCTGTAGAGTCGCCCCTCCACTTT.

The V call is TRBV30, the J call TRBJ1-1; D possibly corresponds to TRBD1 (5 bases). This CDR3 region has 12 residues. The V end was cut by 5 bases, the J end by 5 bases, with 12 bases between. Per the germline V gene, CDR1 is GTSNPN and CDR2 is SVGIG (reference sequence). CDR3: CAWGRGLTEAFF. In nucleotides, the CDR3 is TGTGCCTGGGGGCGGGGCTTGACTGAAGCTTTCTTT.

The gene calls are TRBV2 and TRBJ2-1; a possible D gene is TRBD2 (5 bases). Trimming stripped 6 bases from V and 2 bases from J, with 11 bases between. The CDR3 covers 14 residues. CDR1 and CDR2 from the germline V gene are SNHLY and FYNNEI. The CDR3 loop reads CASRPDLTYNEQFF. DNA for the CDR3: TGTGCCAGCAGGCCGGACTTGACCTACAATGAGCAGTTCTTC.

This clone has a handful of counts. The chain employs TRBV6-5 and TRBJ2-1, with 7 bases that match TRBD1. Germline values: CDR1 MNHEY, CDR2 SVGAGI. This CDR3 has 14 amino acids. V lost 6 bases and J lost 2; bases outside the gene matches: 4. CDR3 region: CASRPGTAYNEQFF. The DNA for the CDR3 is TGTGCCAGCAGACCCGGGACAGCCTACAATGAGCAGTTCTTC.

The V and J genes are TRBV7-2 and TRBJ2-5, with 8 bases fitting TRBD2. The CDR3 loop spans 15 amino acids. V lost 5 bases and J lost 5; bases outside the gene matches: 10. CDR1 is SGHTA, CDR2 FQGNSA, per germline. CDR3 sequence (DNA): TGTGCCAGCAGCCCCACCGGCCCTAGCGGGGAGACCCAGTACTTC. This translates into CASSPTGPSGETQYF.

The chain recombines TRBV7-2 with TRBJ2-7; D is perhaps TRBD2 (6 bases). This CDR3 has 15 amino acids. The V end lost 3 bases, the J end lost 1 base, and 13 bases lay between the germline ends. Germline CDR1 is SGHTA and CDR2 is FQGNSA. Here the CDR3 DNA reads TGTGCCAGCAGCTTTTATGCGGGGATTTCCTACGAGCAGTACTTC. This translates into CASSFYAGISYEQYF.

This sequence joins TRBV28 and TRBJ2-7; no definite D call. Trimming cost V 8 bases and J 1 base, with 15 bases left between them. Germline CDR1 and CDR2: MDHEN and SYDVKM. CDR3 length: 14 amino acids. CDR3 protein: CASCWALGSYEQYF. CDR3 nucleotides: TGTGCCAGCTGCTGGGCGCTTGGTTCCTACGAGCAGTACTTC. The full variable domain, with the rest looked up from reference TRBV28 and TRBJ2-7, is DVKVTQSSRYLVKRTGEKVFLECVQDMDHENMFWYRQDPGLGLRLIYFSYDVKMKEKGDIPEGYSVSREKKERFSLILESASTNQTSMYLCASCWALGSYEQYFGPGTRLTVT.

The count of this clone is one. The J gene is TRBJ2-6, the V gene TRBV7-9; the D call may be TRBD1 or TRBD2 (5 bases each). Trimming took 2 bases from V and 4 from J, leaving 9 bases between them. The CDR3 consists of 15 residues. In germline, CDR1 is SEHNR, CDR2 FQNEAQ (reference sequence). The CDR3 nucleotides read TGTGCCAGCAGCTTAAGAGGGACCGGGGCCAACGTCCTGACTTTC. Its protein is CASSLRGTGANVLTF.

The V call is TRBV5-8, the J call TRBJ1-4; the match to TRBD1 covers 7 bases. Germline CDR1 and CDR2: SGHTS and YDEGEE. The CDR3 has 13 amino acids. Trimming took 3 bases from V and 6 from J; bases not matched to a gene: 2. CDR3 sequence (DNA): TGTGCCAGCAGCTCGGGACAGCATGAAAAACTGTTTTTT. Amino acids: CASSSGQHEKLFF.

The rearrangement links TRBV19 to TRBJ1-1; perhaps TRBD1 as D (5 bases). Trimming shortened V by 8 bases and J by 7 bases, and 14 bases separated the two germline ends. This CDR3 comprises 12 residues. The germline V gene has CDR1 LNHDA and CDR2 SQIVND (reference sequence). Written as DNA, the CDR3 is TGTGCCAGTGCCGGGGCGCAGGATGAAGCTTTCTTT. Amino acid sequence: CASAGAQDEAFF.

V usage is TRBV19 and J usage is TRBJ2-3, with D unclear. The CDR3 has 13 residues. Germline values: CDR1 LNHDA, CDR2 SQIVND (reference sequence). V lost 5 bases and J 1 base, leaving 7 bases between the germline ends. CDR3 DNA sequence: TGTGCCAGTAGTTTGGCAGGCACAGATACGCAGTATTTT. Translating it yields CASSLAGTDTQYF.

This chain uses TRBV5-1 with TRBJ2-1; 13 bases line up with TRBD2. The ends lost 0 bases at V and 8 bases at J; junction bases unmatched: 2. This CDR3 has 15 residues. Germline V lookup: CDR1 SGHRS, CDR2 YFSETQ. CDR3 loop: CASSLATSGGYEQFF. The CDR3 DNA reads TGCGCCAGCAGCTTGGCGACTAGCGGGGGGTATGAGCAGTTCTTC.

By share of the sample, this clone is large (0.1 to 1%). The V gene is TRBV12-3 or TRBV12-4, the J gene TRBJ1-2; D gene unclear. Trimming pared 3 bases from V and 4 bases from J, leaving 9 bases between. This CDR3 has 13 residues. The CDR3 DNA is TGTGCCAGCAGTTTCGCAGAAACCTATGGCTACACCTTC. Residues: CASSFAETYGYTF.

The chain couples TRBV7-2 to TRBJ1-6; D gene unclear. V lost 6 bases to trimming and J lost 7 bases, with 19 bases between them. Germline-derived CDR1 and CDR2 are SGHTA and FQGNSA. The CDR3 is 16 amino acids. This chain's CDR3 is CASRAPAGEMNSPLHF. In nucleotides, the CDR3 is TGTGCCAGCAGGGCCCCGGCCGGGGAAATGAATTCACCCCTCCACTTT.

The rearrangement joins TRBV7-2 to TRBJ1-6; no clear D gene. Germline loops: CDR1 SGHTA, CDR2 FQGNSA. V lost 5 bases and J 0 bases, leaving 8 bases between the germline ends. The CDR3 totals 15 residues. The CDR3 spells CASSPESSYNSPLHF. DNA for the CDR3: TGTGCCAGCAGCCCCGAGAGCTCCTATAATTCACCCCTCCACTTT.

The chain has TRBV19 and TRBJ1-2; D is perhaps TRBD1 (6 bases). Germline V gene data show CDR1 as LNHDA and CDR2 as SQIVND (reference sequence). Trimming cost V 3 bases and J 2 bases, with 10 bases left between them. The CDR3 is 14 amino acids. CDR3 coding DNA: TGTGCCAGTAGTATCGCACAGGGAAACTATGGCTACACCTTC. Its translation is CASSIAQGNYGYTF.